The clone carrying this TCR beta chain has only a few counts. What it binds is unknown. These data come from a study of regulatory T cells in long-lasting Graves disease. General study findings and limits: Graves' patients with persistent disease showed TCR diversity lower than patients newly diagnosed. Clonotypes that were public and shared totalled 2,500 to 3,000 in persistent patients versus 966 in new patients.

Through Arm-PCR of CDR3 regions and iRepertoire HTBI primers, TCR beta libraries were built. MiXCR, applied by TCRdb to the multiplex PCR reads, yields one record per CDR3 protein. This sample has about 460,000 distinct CDR3 sequences, with around 13% found just once. Time point indicated: newly diagnosed GD, antithyroid drugs for less than 3 months. With RNA extracted from PBMCs as input, the TCR library was made. These same records also appear under a second study, on T cells in Graves' hyperthyroidism and ophthalmopathy. Per that paper: First-round RT-PCR of the TCR CDR3 relied on the HTBI primer set. Separating ophthalmopathy from stable hyperthyroidism was achieved by a 13 V-J model.

Sequencing used peripheral blood mononuclear cells (PBMCs), obtained at new diagnosis, from a patient treated with antithyroid drugs. This clonotype was obtained from a woman between 45 and 65 years old with Graves disease.

The CDR3 coding sequence is TGCAGTGCTATCGGGTCCCTCGAGCGGCAGTTCTTC. Translated, it gives CSAIGSLERQFF. The rearrangement joins TRBV20-1 to TRBJ2-1; D uncertain. Trimming cost V 4 bases and J 12 bases, with 16 bases left between them. Germline CDR1 is DFQATT and CDR2 is SNEGSKA (reference sequence). The length of the CDR3 is 12 residues.